The 2 T cell receptor beta chains presented below share a single source sample, sequenced in a study of T-cell reconstitution after alpha-beta-depleted transplantation in children (dated by TCRdb to the mid-2010s). Library method: PCR. The instrument given in TCRdb is Illumina HiSeq 2500. TCR libraries were prepared with molecular barcoding, using unique molecular identifiers to normalize TCRbeta repertoire quantification. TCRdb's own reprocessing of the public reads used fastp at Q25 and MiXCR and kept productive beta chains. Every CDR3 protein is listed once, alongside the most common genes and DNA of its rows. This sample has more than 90,000 distinct CDR3 sequences in its table, and 7% to 9% of those were observed once. Under 8% of the sample is in the top ten clones. The material sequenced was PBMCs from the stem cell graft donor, taken from the stem cell graft. These receptors were obtained from a human donor who donated a stem cell graft to a child with congenital amegakaryocytic thrombocytopenia.

V usage is TRBV30 and J usage is TRBJ1-6, with TRBD1 matching 7 bases. V shed 0 bases, J shed 9 bases, and the junction held 5 bases outside the gene matches. Germline V gene data show CDR1 as GTSNPN and CDR2 as SVGIG (reference sequence). The length of the CDR3 is 14 residues. The CDR3 here is CAWSVRQGGSPLHF. In DNA form, the CDR3 reads TGTGCCTGGAGTGTACGGCAGGGGGGTTCACCCCTCCACTTT.

This clonotype was seen ten or more times. The chain recombines TRBV5-5 with TRBJ2-3; 11 positions match TRBD1. Per the germline V gene, CDR1 is SGHKS and CDR2 is YYEKEE (reference sequence). The CDR3 totals 17 residues. With V trimmed by 0 bases and J by 2 bases, 5 bases remained unmatched. The CDR3 spells CASSLEPGQGDTDTQYF. CDR3 nucleotides: TGTGCCAGCAGCTTGGAACCGGGACAGGGGGACACAGATACGCAGTATTTT.